These 29 T cell receptor beta chains were sequenced from one sample in a study of blood T cell repertoires in COVID-19. Repertoires were generated with immunoSEQ multiplex PCR, while TCRdb's copy carries only in-frame clones and drops some. The table lists 100,000 or so clones, 91% of them singletons. The sequenced material came from peripheral blood. The source is a man between 45 and 60 years old with acute or convalescent COVID-19.

This rearrangement joins TRBV5-1 to TRBJ1-1; the match to TRBD1 covers 7 bases. In germline, CDR1 is SGHRS, CDR2 YFSETQ. Trimming at V came to 4 bases and at J to 8 bases, leaving 5 bases not matched to a gene. This CDR3 has 12 amino acids. The CDR3 is CASSLGTDEAFF. The CDR3 bases are TGCGCCAGCAGCCTAGGGACAGACGAAGCTTTCTTT.

This clone was detected only a few times. The chain employs TRBV24-1 and TRBJ2-1; 10 bases agree with TRBD2. The germline CDR1 and CDR2 sequences are KGHDR and SFDVKD. Trimming at V came to 3 bases and at J to 12 bases, leaving 4 bases not matched to a gene. CDR3 length equals 13 residues. The CDR3 here is CATSDRIAGGQFF. The DNA for the CDR3 is TGTGCCACCAGTGATCGTATAGCGGGGGGGCAGTTCTTC.

The V call is TRBV10-3, the J call TRBJ2-1; D is unresolved. This CDR3 is 11 amino acids long. Trimming removed 5 bases at V and 8 bases at J, with 7 bases between. Per the germline V gene, CDR1 is ENHRY and CDR2 is SYGVKD. The CDR3 coding sequence is TGTGCCATCAGTAACAGCTATGAGCAGTTCTTC. Amino acids: CAISNSYEQFF.

This rearrangement joins TRBV5-4 to TRBJ2-2, with D perhaps TRBD1 (5 bases). The ends were cut back, 0 bases at V and 7 bases at J, with 10 bases in the middle. Germline assignment: CDR1 SGHNT and CDR2 YYREEE (reference sequence). This CDR3 is 14 amino acids long. The chain's CDR3 is CASSLGQLVGELFF. CDR3 bases: TGTGCCAGCAGCTTGGGACAGTTGGTCGGGGAGCTGTTTTTT.

This chain joins TRBV5-1 and TRBJ1-1, with D possibly matching TRBD1 (6 bases). The CDR3 loop spans 15 amino acids. Deletions cut 0 bases from V and 1 base from J, with 10 bases between. Germline values: CDR1 SGHRS, CDR2 YFSETQ. The CDR3 DNA follows: TGCGCCAGCAGCTTGGTCGGGGGGCCGAACACTGAAGCTTTCTTT. It encodes CASSLVGGPNTEAFF.

This clone was picked up one time. The chain recombines TRBV12-3 or TRBV12-4 with TRBJ1-1; no clear D gene. CDR3 length: 12 residues. Trimming cost V 1 base and J 7 bases, with 7 bases left between them. CDR3 in amino acids: CASSLVGNEAFF. The DNA for the CDR3 is TGTGCCAGCAGTTTAGTTGGCAATGAAGCTTTCTTT.

This clone has a handful of counts. The chain joins TRBV6-5 to TRBJ1-3, with unresolved D. Trimming left V 7 bases short and J 1 base short, with 5 bases between. Germline CDR1 and CDR2: MNHEY and SVGAGI. This CDR3 is 12 amino acids long. CDR3 sequence reads: CASILSGNTIYF. The CDR3 DNA reads as TGTGCCAGCATCTTATCTGGAAACACCATATATTTT.

The chain links TRBV4-2 to TRBJ2-5, with 11 bases lining up with TRBD2. Germline trimming cut 0 bases from V and 4 bases from J; bases unmatched to any gene: 7. The CDR3 runs to 17 residues. Germline loops: CDR1 LGHNA, CDR2 YNFKEQ. The CDR3 sequence is CASSQEVTSGAPETQYF. In nucleotides, the CDR3 is TGTGCCAGCAGCCAAGAGGTGACTAGCGGGGCCCCAGAGACCCAGTACTTC.

The chain carries TRBV18 and TRBJ1-6; 9 nucleotides line up with TRBD1. Trimming took 3 bases from V and 7 from J; bases not matched to a gene: 1. Germline V gene lookup returns CDR1 KGHSH and CDR2 LQKENI. CDR3 length: 14 amino acids. The CDR3 nucleotides are TGTGCCAGCTCACCCGGGACAGGGAATTCACCCCTCCACTTT. It specifies CASSPGTGNSPLHF.

This clone was found a few times. The V gene is TRBV7-8, the J gene TRBJ2-3, with 8 bases fitting TRBD2. V trimming: 6 bases; J trimming: 0 bases; junction bases outside the gene matches: 14. Germline V gene sequence: CDR1 SGHVS, CDR2 FQNEAQ. The CDR3 covers 18 residues. CDR3 in DNA: TGTGCCAGCAGAGAAGTTGGTGGTCTAGCGGGTAGCACAGATACGCAGTATTTT. Protein: CASREVGGLAGSTDTQYF.

This chain uses TRBV6-2 or TRBV6-3 with TRBJ2-1, with TRBD2 matching over 12 bases. The germline gives CDR1 MNHEY, CDR2 SVGEGT. This CDR3 is built from 15 residues. V gave up 5 bases and J gave up 7 bases; unmatched junction bases: 6. In nucleotides, the CDR3 is TGTGCCAGCAGTCTGCTAGCGGGGGGGAGGAATGAGCAGTTCTTC. This translates into CASSLLAGGRNEQFF.

This chain joins TRBV19 and TRBJ2-3; 8 nucleotides agree with TRBD1. After removal of 5 bases from V and 2 bases from J, the junction contained 6 bases not matched to a gene. The germline V gene has CDR1 LNHDA and CDR2 SQIVND (reference sequence). The CDR3 spans 15 residues. In DNA form, the CDR3 reads TGTGCCAGTAGTCCCCGACAGGGGCTCACAGATACGCAGTATTTT. This gives the protein CASSPRQGLTDTQYF.

This chain links TRBV21-1 with TRBJ2-1; the table's D call, TRBD1, was not checked against the DNA. TRBV21-1 is labeled a pseudogene. The CDR3 is made up of 15 amino acids. CDR3 in DNA: TGTGCCAGCAGCCTCCGGGACAGTAAGGACAATGAGCAGTTCTTC. This sequence encodes CASSLRDSKDNEQFF.

CDR3 residues: CASSKGGQGKRSEQYF. In nucleotides, the CDR3 is TGTGCCAGCAGCAAAGGGGGACAGGGGAAACGGAGCGAGCAGTACTTC. The chain is built from TRBV7-9 and TRBJ2-7, with TRBD1 identical over 10 bases. The CDR3 is 16 amino acids. Germline V gene sequence: CDR1 SEHNR, CDR2 FQNEAQ (reference sequence). The trim removed 5 bases at V and 6 bases at J, leaving 13 bases unmatched.

The table lists this clone with a count of one. The CDR3 nucleotides are TGTGCCAGCAGCTTATATATGGCTGCTCAGGGGAGCGAGCAGTACTTC. The encoded protein is CASSLYMAAQGSEQYF. The gene calls are TRBV11-3 and TRBJ2-7, with a weak D call TRBD1 (6 bases). Per the germline V gene, CDR1 is SGHNT and CDR2 is YENEEA. V was pared by 2 bases and J by 6 bases, with 20 bases between. The CDR3 is 16 amino acids.

In nucleotides, the CDR3 is TGTGCCAGCAGCTCAGGACAGGGCTACGAGCAGTACTTC. It is translated as CASSSGQGYEQYF. This rearrangement joins TRBV6-5 to TRBJ2-7, with 8 bases that match TRBD1. Trimming removed 6 bases from V and 3 bases from J; junction bases left unmatched: 4. The germline V gene has CDR1 MNHEY and CDR2 SVGAGI. This CDR3 has 13 amino acids.

The DNA for the CDR3 is TGTGCCAGCAGTTTAGGGAGGGAGCAGTACTTC. Its translation: CASSLGREQYF. This sequence joins TRBV28 and TRBJ2-7; weak D call: TRBD2 (6 bases). Trimming took 2 bases from V and 7 from J, leaving 6 bases between them. The CDR3 loop spans 11 amino acids. Germline CDR1 and CDR2: MDHEN and SYDVKM.

This sequence joins TRBV6-5 and TRBJ2-2, with TRBD1 matching 8 bases. The germline V gene has CDR1 MNHEY and CDR2 SVGAGI. With V trimmed by 6 bases and J by 5 bases, 8 bases remained unmatched. The CDR3 is made up of 15 amino acids. The CDR3 here is CASREQGAGTGELFF. The CDR3 coding sequence is TGTGCCAGCAGGGAGCAGGGGGCAGGGACCGGGGAGCTGTTTTTT.

The V gene is TRBV19, the J gene TRBJ1-1, with 8 bases fitting TRBD1. V shed 6 bases and J 5 bases; nucleotides not matched to a gene: 11. Germline V CDR1 and CDR2: LNHDA, SQIVND (reference sequence). This CDR3 region has 15 residues. The CDR3 loop reads CASRTSRGPATEAFF. CDR3 bases: TGTGCCAGTAGAACCTCCAGGGGGCCCGCGACTGAAGCTTTCTTT. Variable domain in full (rest from reference TRBV19 and TRBJ1-1): DGGITQSPKYLFRKEGQNVTLSCEQNLNHDAMYWYRQDPGQGLRLIYYSQIVNDFQKGDIAEGYSVSREKKESFPLTVTSAQKNPTAFYLCASRTSRGPATEAFFGQGTRLTVV.

This clone is labeled medium-sized. The chain uses TRBV24-1 and TRBJ2-1; 9 bases are shared with TRBD2. Germline V gene data show CDR1 as KGHDR and CDR2 as SFDVKD. J lost 7 bases, V lost 2 bases, and 17 bases had no gene match. This CDR3 is built from 19 residues. The CDR3, as DNA: TGTGCCACCAGTGATTCCTCCGGGGTAGCGGGGGACTTGAGGAATGAGCAGTTCTTC. It yields the protein CATSDSSGVAGDLRNEQFF.

This clone was counted a single time. The rearrangement joins TRBV3-1 (or the pseudogene TRBV3-2) to TRBJ1-2; 9 bases are a match to TRBD1. V dropped 4 bases and J dropped 5; count of bases not matched to a gene: 11. This CDR3 is built from 16 residues. Germline assignment: CDR1 LGHDT and CDR2 YNNKEL (reference sequence). The DNA of the CDR3 is TGTGCCAGCAGCCTGGGACAGGGTCGTAAGGGTTATGGCTACACCTTC. Its protein product is CASSLGQGRKGYGYTF.

The V and J genes are TRBV7-3 and TRBJ1-1, with 9 bases identical to TRBD1. The CDR3 spans 12 residues. J was trimmed by 11 bases and V by 5 bases; bases with no gene match: 6. CDR1 is SGHTA and CDR2 is FQGTGA in the germline V gene. Here the CDR3 reads CASSPGTGKAFF. In DNA form, the CDR3 reads TGTGCCAGCAGCCCCGGGACAGGGAAGGCTTTCTTT.

V usage is TRBV15 and J usage is TRBJ1-5, with 8 bases identical to TRBD1. CDR3 size: 14 residues. Germline V gene sequence: CDR1 LNHNV, CDR2 YYDKDF (reference sequence). Trimming took 5 bases from V and 7 from J; bases not matched to a gene: 7. The DNA for the CDR3 is TGTGCCACCAGCGTCGGACAGGGAGGGCAGCCCCAGCATTTT. Translated: CATSVGQGGQPQHF.

The J gene is TRBJ1-3, the V gene TRBV4-2; D unresolved. V lost 0 bases and J 0 bases, leaving 12 bases between the germline ends. From germline, CDR1 is LGHNA and CDR2 YNFKEQ. The CDR3 runs to 17 residues. The CDR3 nucleotides read TGTGCCAGCAGCCAAGATCTACCGGGAATCTCTGGAAACACCATATATTTT. It specifies CASSQDLPGISGNTIYF.

J is TRBJ1-1 and V is TRBV4-2, with D unresolved. The CDR3 sequence is 14 residues long. Germline CDR1 LGHNA, CDR2 YNFKEQ. V was clipped by 1 base and J by 2 bases, with 8 bases between them. In nucleotides, the CDR3 is TGTGCCAGCAGCCAAGGGGAGCGTAACACTGAAGCTTTCTTT. Protein product: CASSQGERNTEAFF.

The rearrangement uses TRBV5-1 and TRBJ1-2, with D tentatively TRBD1 (6 bases). The CDR3 length is 14 residues. Trimming removed 4 bases at V and 0 bases at J, with 10 bases between. Germline CDR1 reads SGHRS; CDR2 reads YFSETQ. The CDR3: CASSATGSNYGYTF. CDR3 DNA: TGCGCCAGCAGCGCCACAGGGTCTAACTATGGCTACACCTTC.

This chain uses TRBV6-1 with TRBJ1-5; tentative D call: TRBD1 (6 bases). The CDR3 covers 15 residues. From germline, CDR1 is MNHNS and CDR2 SASEGT. Trimming took 1 base from V and 2 from J, leaving 9 bases between them. As DNA, the CDR3 is TGTGCCAGCAGTGAAGGTTACAGGGGCAATCAGCCCCAGCATTTT. Its translation is CASSEGYRGNQPQHF.

Remarks on this clone: This same CDR3 is encoded by further DNA sequences in the sample. V usage is TRBV5-8 and J usage is TRBJ2-5; 8 nucleotides match TRBD1. Trimming took 5 bases from V and 1 from J; bases not matched to a gene: 1. This CDR3 is 13 amino acids long. CDR1 and CDR2 from the germline V gene are SGHTS and YDEGEE. As DNA, the CDR3 is TGTGCCAGCAGAGGACAGGGCCAAGAGACCCAGTACTTC. This sequence encodes CASRGQGQETQYF.

The CDR3 sequence is CAWDAGTGRNEAFF. CDR3 sequence (DNA): TGTGCCTGGGATGCCGGGACAGGGCGTAATGAAGCTTTCTTT. The chain couples TRBV30 to TRBJ1-1; 9 bases are shared with TRBD1. Germline CDR1 GTSNPN, CDR2 SVGIG (reference sequence). V shed 5 bases, J shed 7 bases, and the junction held 11 bases outside the gene matches. The CDR3 totals 14 residues. Looking up the rest from reference TRBV30 and TRBJ1-1 gives the full variable domain: SQTIHQWPATLVQPVGSPLSLECTVEGTSNPNLYWYRQAAGRGLQLLFYSVGIGQISSEVPQNLSASRPQDRQFILSSKKLLLSDSGFYLCAWDAGTGRNEAFFGQGTRLTVV.